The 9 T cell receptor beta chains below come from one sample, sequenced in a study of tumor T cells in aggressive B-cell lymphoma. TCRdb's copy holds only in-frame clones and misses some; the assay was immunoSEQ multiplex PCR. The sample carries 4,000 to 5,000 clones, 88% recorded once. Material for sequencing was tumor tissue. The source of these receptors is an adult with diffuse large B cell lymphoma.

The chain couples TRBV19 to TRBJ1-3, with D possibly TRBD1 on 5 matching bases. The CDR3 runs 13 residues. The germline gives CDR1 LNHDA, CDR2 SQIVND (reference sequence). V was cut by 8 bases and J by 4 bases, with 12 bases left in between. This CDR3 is CASDGGVGNTIYF. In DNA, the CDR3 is TGTGCCAGTGATGGAGGGGTGGGAAACACCATATATTTT.

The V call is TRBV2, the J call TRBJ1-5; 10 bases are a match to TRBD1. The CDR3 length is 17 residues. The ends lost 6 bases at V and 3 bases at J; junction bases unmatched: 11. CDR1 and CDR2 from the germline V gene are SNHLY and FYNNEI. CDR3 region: CASSRTGGMGYNQPQHF. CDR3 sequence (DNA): TGTGCCAGCAGCCGGACAGGGGGAATGGGCTACAATCAGCCCCAGCATTTT.

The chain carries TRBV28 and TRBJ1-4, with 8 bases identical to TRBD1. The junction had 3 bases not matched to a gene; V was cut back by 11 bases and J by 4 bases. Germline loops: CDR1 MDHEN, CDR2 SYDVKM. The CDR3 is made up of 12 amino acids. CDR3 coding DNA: TGTGCCGGACAGGGAGATAATGAAAAACTGTTTTTT. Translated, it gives CAGQGDNEKLFF.

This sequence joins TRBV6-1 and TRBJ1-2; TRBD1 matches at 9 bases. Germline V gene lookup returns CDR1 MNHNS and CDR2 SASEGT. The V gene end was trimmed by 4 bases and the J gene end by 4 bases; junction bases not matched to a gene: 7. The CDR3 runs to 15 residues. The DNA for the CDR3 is TGTGCCAGCAGTGCAACCGGGACAGGGTCCTATGGCTACACCTTC. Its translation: CASSATGTGSYGYTF.

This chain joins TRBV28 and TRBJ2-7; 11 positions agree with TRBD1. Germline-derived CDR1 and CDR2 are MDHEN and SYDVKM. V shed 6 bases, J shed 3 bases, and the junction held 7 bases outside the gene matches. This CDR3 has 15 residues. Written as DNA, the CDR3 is TGTGCCAGCAGACCCGGGACAGGGGGACTCTACGAGCAGTACTTC. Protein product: CASRPGTGGLYEQYF.

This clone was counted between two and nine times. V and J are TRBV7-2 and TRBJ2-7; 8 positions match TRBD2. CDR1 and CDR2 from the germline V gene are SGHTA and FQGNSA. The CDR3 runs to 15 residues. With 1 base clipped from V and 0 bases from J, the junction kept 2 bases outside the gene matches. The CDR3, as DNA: TGTGCCAGCAGCTTAGTTGCGGGGGGCTCCTACGAGCAGTACTTC. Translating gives CASSLVAGGSYEQYF.

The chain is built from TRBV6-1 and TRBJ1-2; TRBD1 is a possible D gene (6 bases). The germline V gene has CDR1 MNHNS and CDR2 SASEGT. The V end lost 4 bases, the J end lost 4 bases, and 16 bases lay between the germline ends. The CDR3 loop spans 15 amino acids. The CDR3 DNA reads TGTGCCAGCAGTGGAGGGGGGGGAGAGGGCTATGGCTACACCTTC. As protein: CASSGGGGEGYGYTF.

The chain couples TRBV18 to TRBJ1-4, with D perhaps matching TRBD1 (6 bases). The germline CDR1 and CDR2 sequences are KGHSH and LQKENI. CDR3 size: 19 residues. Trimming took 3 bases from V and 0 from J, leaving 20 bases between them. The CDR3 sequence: CASSPSGRGWPATNEKLFF. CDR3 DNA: TGTGCCAGCTCACCTTCCGGCAGGGGTTGGCCCGCAACTAATGAAAAACTGTTTTTT.

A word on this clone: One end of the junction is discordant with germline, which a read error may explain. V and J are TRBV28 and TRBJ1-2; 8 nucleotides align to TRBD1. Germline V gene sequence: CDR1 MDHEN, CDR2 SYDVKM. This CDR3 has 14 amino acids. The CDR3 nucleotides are TGTGCTAGCAGGGTGGGACAGGAGTATCGAGGCTACACCTTC. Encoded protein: CASRVGQEYRGYTF.